This entry lists 16 T cell receptor beta chains sequenced from one sample in a study of blood T cells in healthy people across ages (dated by TCRdb to between 2014 and 2017). Library construction relied on 5' RACE. A second about 6 to 11 cycle PCR used a sample-barcoded 5' primer and a J-beta primer mix. TCRdb reprocessed the public reads (quality trimming at Q25 with fastp, clone calling with MiXCR) and kept in-frame beta chains. Every CDR3 protein is listed once, alongside the most common genes and DNA of its rows. The sample table shows 1.5 million to 2 million distinct CDR3 sequences, and 35% to 50% are seen once. More than 20% of the sample comes from the top ten. Source material: blood. Source of these receptors: a human donor in good health.

This clonotype is a singleton in its sample. V and J are TRBV6-5 and TRBJ1-6, with D tentatively TRBD1 (5 bases). Trimming stripped 5 bases from V and 11 bases from J, with 19 bases between. The germline V gene has CDR1 MNHEY and CDR2 SVGAGI. This CDR3 spans 15 amino acids. The CDR3: CASSTNRGGDPPLHF. The CDR3 nucleotides are TGTGCCAGCAGTACCAATCGGGGAGGGGATCCACCCCTCCACTTT.

The gene calls are TRBV4-1 and TRBJ1-2; D remains ambiguous. The CDR3 is 15 amino acids. The V gene's germline CDR1 is MGHRA and CDR2 YSYEKL. V lost 0 bases and J 3 bases, leaving 11 bases between the germline ends. The CDR3 region is CASSQDGRFDYGYTF. CDR3 coding DNA: TGCGCCAGCAGCCAAGATGGCAGGTTCGACTATGGCTACACCTTC.

In the case of this clonotype: A junction boundary mismatches the germline segment, possibly from a read error. This rearrangement joins TRBV27 to TRBJ2-3; D might be TRBD2 (5 bases). Germline V lookup: CDR1 MNHEY, CDR2 SMNVEV (reference sequence). This CDR3 has 16 amino acids. The CDR3 region is CASSLGGGYSTDTQYF. CDR3 nucleotides: TGTGCCAGCAGTTTAGGAGGAGGTTATAGCACGGATACGCAGTATTTT.

A few counts support this clonotype. The chain combines TRBV2 with TRBJ2-3; the D gene is possibly TRBD1 (6 bases). V was trimmed by 5 bases and J by 5 bases, leaving 11 bases between them. The CDR3 is made up of 13 amino acids. Germline lookup yields CDR1 SNHLY and CDR2 FYNNEI. The CDR3 region has the DNA TGTGCCAGCAGTCCTCAGGGGATAGATACGCAGTATTTT. Translation gives CASSPQGIDTQYF. Looking up the rest from reference TRBV2 and TRBJ2-3 gives the full variable domain: EPEVTQTPSHQVTQMGQEVILRCVPISNHLYFYWYRQILGQKVEFLVSFYNNEISEKSEIFDDQFSVERPDGSNFTLKIRSTKLEDSAMYFCASSPQGIDTQYFGPGTRLTVL.

This clonotype was picked up a small number of times. This rearrangement joins TRBV27 to TRBJ2-3; TRBD2 matches at 11 bases. The junction had 6 bases not matched to a gene; V was cut back by 6 bases and J by 4 bases. Germline values: CDR1 MNHEY, CDR2 SMNVEV (reference sequence). This CDR3 spans 15 amino acids. The CDR3 nucleotides read TGTGCCAGCAGCTTTAGCGGGGGGGCCCCAGATACGCAGTATTTT. Translated: CASSFSGGAPDTQYF.

The rearrangement uses TRBV4-3 and TRBJ2-6; D remains ambiguous. CDR1 and CDR2 from the germline V gene are LGHNA and YSLEER. The CDR3 runs 16 residues. V gave up 0 bases and J gave up 1 base, with 7 bases separating them. CDR3 sequence (DNA): TGCGCCAGCAGCCAAGATGTGAGGTCTGGGGCCAACGTCCTGACTTTC. It is translated as CASSQDVRSGANVLTF.

The gene calls are TRBV5-8 and TRBJ1-1, with 10 positions matching TRBD1. The CDR3 runs to 14 residues. The V gene's germline CDR1 is SGHTS and CDR2 YDEGEE. Germline trimming cut 2 bases from V and 8 bases from J; bases unmatched to any gene: 6. The CDR3 reads CASSFPGQGIEAFF. DNA for the CDR3: TGTGCCAGCAGCTTCCCGGGACAGGGGATCGAAGCTTTCTTT.

The rearrangement uses TRBV7-9 and TRBJ2-7; D remains ambiguous. Per germline, CDR1 SEHNR and CDR2 FQNEAQ (reference sequence). The CDR3 is 12 amino acids. V lost 5 bases to trimming and J lost 7 bases, with 12 bases between them. The CDR3 DNA reads TGTGCCAGCAGCCCCTCGAACAATGAGCAGTACTTC. It translates to CASSPSNNEQYF.

This clonotype has only a few counts. This chain connects TRBV11-2 to TRBJ1-2; 7 bases agree with TRBD1. The CDR3 totals 18 residues. Germline-derived CDR1 and CDR2 are SGHAT and FQNNGV. The V and J ends lost 3 bases and 3 bases, in that order; junction bases with no gene match: 16. The CDR3 DNA follows: TGTGCCAGCAGCTTCTTTGGTTTGCGGGACAGTCATTACTATGGCTACACCTTC. This codes for CASSFFGLRDSHYYGYTF.

The chain combines TRBV6-1 with TRBJ1-3; D is ambiguous. V was clipped by 8 bases and J by 0 bases, with 8 bases between them. CDR3 size: 13 residues. The germline V gene has CDR1 MNHNS and CDR2 SASEGT. DNA for the CDR3: TGTGCCAGCTGGAGGTTCTCTGGAAACACCATATATTTT. Translation: CASWRFSGNTIYF.

A remark on this clonotype: A much more abundant neighbour one base away suggests this may be a read error. The V and J genes are TRBV6-6 and TRBJ1-5; the match to TRBD1 covers 10 bases. V shed 2 bases, J shed 4 bases, and the junction held 5 bases outside the gene matches. The CDR3 is 16 residues long. Germline lookup yields CDR1 MNHNY and CDR2 SVGAGI (reference sequence). The CDR3 region is CASSYPGTGENQPQHF. The CDR3 DNA is TGTGCCAGCAGTTACCCCGGGACAGGGGAGAATCAGCCCCAGCATTTT.

There are a few counts of this clonotype. The gene calls are TRBV12-3 or TRBV12-4 and TRBJ2-7; possibly TRBD1 for D (6 bases). Between the trimmed V and J ends, which lost 4 bases and 0 bases, there was a span of 13 bases. The CDR3 spans 15 residues. The CDR3 spells CASSSGVLSSYEQYF. CDR3 sequence (DNA): TGTGCCAGCAGTTCAGGGGTTCTTAGCTCCTACGAGCAGTACTTC.

The rearrangement uses TRBV29-1 and TRBJ1-1; weak D call: TRBD1 (6 bases). V lost 4 bases and J 4 bases, leaving 16 bases between the germline ends. The CDR3 loop spans 14 amino acids. CDR1 SQVTM and CDR2 ANQGSEA come from the germline V gene. The CDR3 loop is CSVGTWGRTTEAFF. CDR3 DNA sequence: TGCAGCGTTGGGACCTGGGGGCGAACCACTGAAGCTTTCTTT. Complete variable domain (other parts from reference TRBV29-1 and TRBJ1-1): SAVISQKPSRDICQRGTSLTIQCQVDSQVTMMFWYRQQPGQSLTLIATANQGSEATYESGFVIDKFPISRPNLTFSTLTVSNMSPEDSSIYLCSVGTWGRTTEAFFGQGTRLTVV.

The chain uses TRBV3-1 and TRBJ2-1, with 11 nucleotides matching TRBD2. Germline V lookup: CDR1 LGHDT, CDR2 YNNKEL (reference sequence). After removal of 7 bases from V and 6 bases from J, the junction contained 8 bases not matched to a gene. This CDR3 spans 15 amino acids. Written as DNA, the CDR3 is TGTGCCAGCAAATTACTAGCGGGGGCGGGCAATGAGCAGTTCTTC. This gives the protein CASKLLAGAGNEQFF.

This chain links TRBV24-1 with TRBJ2-7; D gene uncertain. With 6 bases removed from V and 1 base from J, the gap between germline ends came to 12 bases. Per germline, CDR1 KGHDR and CDR2 SFDVKD. This CDR3 is built from 14 residues. The DNA for the CDR3 is TGTGCCACCAGTCCCCGACAAAATTCCTACGAGCAGTACTTC. Amino acids: CATSPRQNSYEQYF.

This rearrangement joins TRBV9 to TRBJ2-5, with D possibly being TRBD1 or TRBD2 (5 bases each). Germline CDR1 SGDLS, CDR2 YYNGEE. V lost 4 bases to trimming and J lost 9 bases, with 19 bases between them. The CDR3 runs to 14 residues. This chain's CDR3 is CASSPSPGSEAQYF. The CDR3 DNA follows: TGTGCCAGCAGCCCTAGCCCAGGGTCGGAGGCCCAGTACTTC.